A single sample is the source of the 25 T cell receptor beta chains below, sequenced in a study of Ad26.COV2.S vaccination and SARS-CoV-2 variants. Treatment: roughly 18 received Ad26.COV2.S at low or high dose, single or two shots; about 5 received placebo; per-sample allocation not given. The samples were gathered on day 63 after the first injection of vaccine or placebo. Method: immunoSEQ multiplex PCR; TCRdb's copy keeps in-frame clones and lacks some. The data show around 400,000 clones, 83% seen once. Material: peripheral blood, obtained in a trial of Ad26.COV2.S vaccine versus placebo. The receptors originated from a person aged 18-60 years who received the Ad26.COV2.S COVID-19 vaccine or a placebo.

J is TRBJ2-3 and V is TRBV19, with D uncertain. Per the germline V gene, CDR1 is LNHDA and CDR2 is SQIVND (reference sequence). CDR3 length: 14 amino acids. V was cut by 6 bases and J by 2 bases, with 12 bases left in between. DNA of the CDR3: TGTGCCAGTAGCCTCCACACTCTCACAGATACGCAGTATTTT. It yields the protein CASSLHTLTDTQYF.

CDR3: CASSSLGGQGARGNTIYF. CDR3 sequence (DNA): TGCGCCAGCAGCTCCTTGGGGGGCCAGGGGGCGCGTGGAAACACCATATATTTT. The gene calls are TRBV5-1 and TRBJ1-3; TRBD1 matches at 8 bases. Germline CDR1 SGHRS, CDR2 YFSETQ. Germline trimming cut 3 bases from V and 3 bases from J; bases unmatched to any gene: 14. The CDR3 totals 18 residues.

The rearrangement links TRBV10-3 to TRBJ2-3; 8 nucleotides match TRBD2. V trimming: 3 bases; J trimming: 0 bases; junction bases outside the gene matches: 5. The CDR3 has 16 residues. Germline V gene sequence: CDR1 ENHRY, CDR2 SYGVKD. The CDR3 bases are TGTGCCATCAGTGAACGGGCGGGGGGAAGCACAGATACGCAGTATTTT. It yields the protein CAISERAGGSTDTQYF.

The chain employs TRBV2 and TRBJ2-1; D is unresolved. CDR1 and CDR2 from the germline V gene are SNHLY and FYNNEI. CDR3 length: 12 residues. The V and J ends lost 3 bases and 7 bases respectively, with 7 bases between them. CDR3 DNA: TGTGCCAGCAGTGACCTAGGGAATGAGCAGTTCTTC. Translated: CASSDLGNEQFF.

The chain couples TRBV27 to TRBJ1-4, with a weak D call TRBD1 (6 bases). Trimming stripped 8 bases from V and 1 base from J, with 17 bases between. This CDR3 contains 16 residues. Germline-derived CDR1 and CDR2 are MNHEY and SMNVEV (reference sequence). The CDR3 DNA follows: TGTGCCAGCTCGAGGGGGACGGTGAGAACTAATGAAAAACTGTTTTTT. This encodes CASSRGTVRTNEKLFF.

V usage is TRBV9 and J usage is TRBJ1-2; no firm D call. Germline values: CDR1 SGDLS, CDR2 YYNGEE. V was shortened by 5 bases and J by 3 bases, with 17 bases between the two germline ends. This CDR3 has 15 residues. In nucleotides, the CDR3 is TGTGCCAGCAGTCTAGATCACGAGGATCACTATGGCTACACCTTC. Amino acid sequence: CASSLDHEDHYGYTF.

This clone was recorded only once. The chain links TRBV7-3 to TRBJ2-1; maybe TRBD2 (5 bases). This CDR3 spans 13 amino acids. The V end was cut by 4 bases, the J end by 4 bases, with 8 bases between. Germline CDR1 reads SGHTA; CDR2 reads FQGTGA. The CDR3 bases are TGTGCCAGCAGCTACACGGGATACAATGAGCAGTTCTTC. It yields the protein CASSYTGYNEQFF.

The V and J genes are TRBV11-3 and TRBJ2-1; no reliable D call. V was cut by 3 bases and J by 2 bases, with 8 bases left in between. Germline V lookup: CDR1 SGHNT, CDR2 YENEEA. The CDR3 has 14 amino acids. The CDR3 sequence: CASSFGQTYNEQFF. DNA for the CDR3: TGTGCCAGCAGCTTCGGCCAAACCTACAATGAGCAGTTCTTC.

The V and J genes are TRBV2 and TRBJ1-3; D possibly corresponds to TRBD1 (5 bases). The CDR3 consists of 15 residues. The germline V gene has CDR1 SNHLY and CDR2 FYNNEI. The V end was cut by 8 bases, the J end by 2 bases, with 16 bases between. The CDR3 region is CASGSSAGTGNTIYF. CDR3 coding DNA: TGTGCCAGCGGATCGTCAGCAGGGACTGGAAACACCATATATTTT.

The chain links TRBV3-1 (or the pseudogene TRBV3-2) to TRBJ1-5; TRBD1 aligns across 11 bases. The V and J ends lost 4 bases and 6 bases, in that order; junction bases with no gene match: 8. The germline V gene has CDR1 LGHDT and CDR2 YNNKEL (reference sequence). The CDR3 length is 16 residues. This CDR3 is CASSPDRGRVGQPQHF. DNA of the CDR3: TGTGCCAGCAGCCCGGACAGGGGGCGCGTTGGTCAGCCCCAGCATTTT.

J is TRBJ2-1 and V is TRBV19; D is possibly TRBD1 (6 bases). The CDR3 length is 12 residues. With 7 bases removed from V and 4 bases from J, the gap between germline ends came to 8 bases. Germline V lookup: CDR1 LNHDA, CDR2 SQIVND (reference sequence). CDR3 region: CASMGAYNEQFF. As DNA, the CDR3 is TGTGCCAGTATGGGGGCTTACAATGAGCAGTTCTTC.

The chain links TRBV4-2 to TRBJ2-7, with TRBD2 as a possible D gene (6 bases). The V end lost 0 bases, the J end lost 6 bases, and 18 bases lay between the germline ends. Germline V gene data show CDR1 as LGHNA and CDR2 as YNFKEQ. This CDR3 comprises 16 residues. This CDR3 reads CASSQDEASEEREQYF. In DNA, the CDR3 is TGTGCCAGCAGCCAAGATGAGGCTAGCGAGGAGCGCGAGCAGTACTTC.

With regard to this clone: Different DNA sequences within this sample yield the same CDR3. The rearrangement links TRBV10-3 to TRBJ1-5, with 9 bases aligning to TRBD1. The CDR3 length is 15 residues. The junction had 4 bases not matched to a gene; V was cut back by 4 bases and J by 3 bases. Germline V gene lookup returns CDR1 ENHRY and CDR2 SYGVKD. CDR3 sequence: CAISGGQGYNQPQHF. CDR3 nucleotide sequence: TGTGCCATCAGTGGGGGACAGGGTTACAATCAGCCCCAGCATTTT.

In nucleotides, the CDR3 is TGTGCCAGCAGTCAGGAGCGTTCACCCCTCCACTTT. This gives the protein CASSQERSPLHF. The chain links TRBV6-5 to TRBJ1-6; no clear D gene. Trimming left V 5 bases short and J 9 bases short, with 8 bases between. Germline assignment: CDR1 MNHEY and CDR2 SVGAGI. The CDR3 is 12 residues long.

The chain recombines TRBV19 with TRBJ2-1; 8 nucleotides match TRBD2. After removal of 4 bases from V and 9 bases from J, the junction contained 8 bases not matched to a gene. Germline loops: CDR1 LNHDA, CDR2 SQIVND (reference sequence). The CDR3 sequence is 14 residues long. The CDR3 sequence is CASSTGLAGGEQFF. The DNA for the CDR3 is TGTGCCAGTAGTACGGGTTTGGCGGGAGGTGAGCAGTTCTTC. Full variable domain (outside the CDR3, taken from reference TRBV19 and TRBJ2-1): DGGITQSPKYLFRKEGQNVTLSCEQNLNHDAMYWYRQDPGQGLRLIYYSQIVNDFQKGDIAEGYSVSREKKESFPLTVTSAQKNPTAFYLCASSTGLAGGEQFFGPGTRLTVL.

The chain employs TRBV5-4 and TRBJ1-2; 7 bases match TRBD1. V shed 4 bases, J shed 8 bases, and the junction held 11 bases outside the gene matches. Germline V gene data show CDR1 as SGHNT and CDR2 as YYREEE (reference sequence). The CDR3 loop spans 14 amino acids. The CDR3 reads CASSEQGIRQGYTF. For the CDR3, the DNA is TGTGCCAGCAGCGAACAGGGGATCAGGCAGGGCTACACCTTC.

V is TRBV11-3 and J is TRBJ2-3, with TRBD1 identical over 8 bases. The V segment lost 1 base and the J segment 1 base; nucleotides outside the gene matches: 7. Germline lookup yields CDR1 SGHNT and CDR2 YENEEA. The CDR3 sequence is 17 residues long. The CDR3 DNA sequence: TGTGCCAGCAGCTTAGGGGCCAGGGGGCATGGCACAGATACGCAGTATTTT. This gives the protein CASSLGARGHGTDTQYF.

This chain connects TRBV3-1 (or the pseudogene TRBV3-2) to TRBJ1-3; D uncertain. V dropped 8 bases and J dropped 2 bases, with 7 bases sitting between them. The CDR3 contains 12 residues. Germline CDR1 LGHDT, CDR2 YNNKEL (reference sequence). The CDR3 spells CASGTAGNTIYF. Written as DNA, the CDR3 is TGTGCCAGCGGCACAGCTGGAAACACCATATATTTT.

The rearrangement links TRBV19 to TRBJ2-2; a weak D match, TRBD2 (5 bases). CDR1 and CDR2 (germline): LNHDA, SQIVND (reference sequence). The CDR3 is 17 amino acids. Between the trimmed V and J ends, which lost 1 base and 0 bases, there was a span of 12 bases. Written as DNA, the CDR3 is TGTGCCAGTAGTATAGGAGGTAGCGAAACGAACACCGGGGAGCTGTTTTTT. As protein: CASSIGGSETNTGELFF.

The V call is TRBV7-3, the J call TRBJ2-1; 11 bases agree with TRBD1. J lost 9 bases, V lost 4 bases, and 5 bases had no gene match. The CDR3 sequence is 14 residues long. From germline, CDR1 is SGHTA and CDR2 FQGTGA. CDR3 coding DNA: TGTGCCAGCAGCTCGGGACAGGGGGACCGTGAGCAGTTCTTC. Translation: CASSSGQGDREQFF.

The CDR3 DNA reads as TGTGCCAGCAGTTTGGGGCCCAAAGGGACCCAGTACTTC. This translates into CASSLGPKGTQYF. The chain joins TRBV27 to TRBJ2-5; TRBD1 is a possible D gene (5 bases). This CDR3 has 13 residues. V lost 3 bases and J lost 7, with 12 bases in between. The V gene's germline CDR1 is MNHEY and CDR2 SMNVEV (reference sequence).

V gene TRBV7-2 combines with J gene TRBJ2-6; TRBD1 agrees at 8 bases. The CDR3 runs to 17 residues. J gave up 0 bases and V 6 bases, and 7 bases lay outside the gene matches. The germline CDR1 and CDR2 sequences are SGHTA and FQGNSA. The CDR3 loop reads CASSLQGARSGANVLTF. The CDR3 region has the DNA TGTGCCAGCAGTCTCCAGGGGGCCCGCTCTGGGGCCAACGTCCTGACTTTC.

The chain employs TRBV4-1 and TRBJ1-4, with a weak D call TRBD1 (6 bases). V lost 3 bases and J 4 bases, leaving 15 bases between the germline ends. The CDR3 loop spans 16 amino acids. The germline CDR1 and CDR2 sequences are MGHRA and YSYEKL. Written as DNA, the CDR3 is TGCGCCAGCAGCCAGGCCCAGGGGCTCCTTAATGAAAAACTGTTTTTT. Translating gives CASSQAQGLLNEKLFF.

This chain joins TRBV4-1 and TRBJ2-5; no clear D. The CDR3 runs 14 residues. The germline V and J ends were trimmed by 1 base and 1 base, with 7 bases remaining between them. CDR1 and CDR2 (germline): MGHRA, YSYEKL. As DNA, the CDR3 is TGCGCCAGCAGCCAAGGGGCAGCCCAAGAGACCCAGTACTTC. It is translated as CASSQGAAQETQYF.

This clone was found a few times. The J gene is TRBJ2-7, the V gene TRBV6-2 or TRBV6-3; D perhaps matches TRBD1 (5 bases). The CDR3 length is 18 residues. The V gene lost 0 bases and the J gene lost 4 bases, with 22 bases spanning the gap. Germline V CDR1 and CDR2: MNHEY, SVGEGT. The CDR3 DNA sequence: TGTGCCAGCAGTTACTCGAACCTCCGAATCACAGGTTATTACGAGCAGTACTTC. It yields the protein CASSYSNLRITGYYEQYF.